This TCR beta chain was sequenced for a study of T cell repertoires in cytomegalovirus infection. Regarding the study as a whole: Frequencies of public TCR beta families were cumulated, and this identified carriers of CMV plus the relevant HLA. The ex vivo response showed dominance by HLA-C-restricted CMV-specific TCR beta clonotypes.

Concerning this clonotype itself: Its antigen is unidentified.

V lost 7 bases, J lost 6 bases, and 13 bases lay in between. The CDR3 contains 13 residues. TCRdb called the reads again in MiXCR, with one record for every CDR3 protein. The sample records about 360,000 distinct CDR3 sequences, about 35% being singletons. The V call is TRBV12-3 or TRBV12-4, the J call TRBJ1-5, with D possibly matching TRBD1 (5 bases). The origin of this receptor is a human donor in good health (CMV status not recorded). Some clones in this sample may be carry-over from other donors' samples. The specimen comprised cultured PBMCs, sampled from culture after CMV antigen stimulation. CDR3 sequence reads: CASTPGRSQPQHF. The CDR3 DNA is TGTGCCAGCACTCCAGGGAGGAGTCAGCCCCAGCATTTT.